This paragraph reports one TCR beta chain. Everyone who donated was a Caucasian adult who lived in Nashville, Tennessee. This record comes from a study of shared clonotypes between healthy human individuals. As for the study in general: The study enrolled a couple of women and a few men aged 18 to 49.

Germline trimming cut 3 bases from V and 5 bases from J; bases unmatched to any gene: 2. The CDR3 is 14 residues long. In germline, CDR1 is SGHNT, CDR2 YYREEE (reference sequence). It was across several immunoSEQ plates that each subset's genomic DNA was evenly split. Unsorted PBMC samples were amplified in replicate PCRs containing around 300 ng DNA, tens of thousands of T cell genomes. Sequencing was performed with immunoSEQ multiplex PCR; in TCRdb, only in-frame clones are kept and a portion is missing. The sample records about half a million clones, roughly 85% being singletons. The chain recombines TRBV5-4 with TRBJ1-2, with 12 bases matching TRBD1. The source is a woman aged 35 to 49 in good health. Some clones in this sample may be carry-over from other donors' samples. The sequenced sample was PBMCs. DNA of the CDR3: TGTGCCAGCAGCTGGGACAGGGGGCCGTATGGCTACACCTTC. Translation: CASSWDRGPYGYTF.